This T cell receptor (beta chain) appears in the sequencing data of a study of Ad26.COV2.S vaccination and SARS-CoV-2 variants. Profiled with immunoSEQ multiplex PCR; TCRdb holds only in-frame clones, not every one. This table holds hundreds of thousands of clones, around 90% found once. The V and J ends lost 0 bases and 7 bases respectively, with 8 bases between them. CDR1 and CDR2 from the germline V gene are SGHRS and YFSETQ. The CDR3 contains 13 residues. The receptor's source is a human donor who had recovered from COVID-19. The V call is TRBV5-1, the J call TRBJ1-5; D is unresolved. This specimen consisted of peripheral blood, obtained after recovery from COVID-19. The DNA of the CDR3 is TGCGCCAGCAGCTTGGCCGGGTACCAGCCCCAGCATTTT. It is translated as CASSLAGYQPQHF.